These 30 T cell receptor beta chains share one sample of origin, sequenced in a study of T cells in Graves' hyperthyroidism and ophthalmopathy. From RNA transcripts, TCR beta CDR3 regions were amplified. HTBI primers were the set used in a first-round RT-PCR of the TCR CDR3. TCRdb recomputed calls from the multiplex PCR reads with MiXCR, one row per CDR3 protein. The data contain over 700,000 distinct CDR3 sequences, more than 30% of them seen just once; the ten biggest clones take up approximately 8.7%. The sequencing input was blood. All receptors come from a man younger than 30 with Graves' hyperthyroidism.

This clonotype was recorded at least ten times. The rearrangement uses TRBV7-9 and TRBJ1-1; possibly TRBD1 for D (5 bases). V lost 1 base and J 7 bases, leaving 13 bases between the germline ends. This CDR3 region has 14 residues. Looked up from germline, CDR1 is SEHNR and CDR2 is FQNEAQ (reference sequence). The DNA of the CDR3 is TGTGCCAGCAGCTTAGGGGACTGGGACGATGAAGCTTTCTTT. Its translation is CASSLGDWDDEAFF.

Here the CDR3 reads CASSLWGSTYEQYF. The CDR3, as DNA: TGTGCCAGCAGCCTATGGGGGAGTACGTACGAGCAGTACTTC. The chain uses TRBV12-3 or TRBV12-4 and TRBJ2-7; tentatively, D is TRBD1 or TRBD2 (5 bases each). This CDR3 contains 14 residues. V was cut by 6 bases and J by 4 bases, with 16 bases left in between.

About this clonotype itself: Since a much larger clone is just one base distant, this may be a read error. The chain combines TRBV7-2 with TRBJ2-5, with 8 bases aligning to TRBD2. This CDR3 comprises 16 residues. Per germline, CDR1 SGHTA and CDR2 FQGNSA. The CDR3 sequence is CARSSDGGVSGETQYF. CDR3 in DNA: TGTGCCAGAAGCTCGGACGGGGGGGTATCGGGAGAGACCCAGTACTTC.

The genes are TRBV9 and TRBJ1-2; tentative D call: TRBD1 (5 bases). V lost 4 bases, J lost 6 bases, and 13 bases lay in between. Per germline, CDR1 SGDLS and CDR2 YYNGEE. The CDR3 contains 13 residues. This CDR3 reads CASSPAGTDGYTF. The CDR3 DNA reads as TGTGCCAGCAGCCCCGCCGGGACGGATGGCTACACCTTC.

The chain joins TRBV20-1 to TRBJ1-5; no clear D gene. Trimming stripped 1 base from V and 0 bases from J, with 10 bases between. This CDR3 has 15 amino acids. Germline loops: CDR1 DFQATT, CDR2 SNEGSKA (reference sequence). CDR3 region: CSARVQPYSNQPQHF. CDR3 nucleotides: TGCAGTGCTAGAGTGCAGCCTTATAGCAATCAGCCCCAGCATTTT.

The V call is TRBV29-1, the J call TRBJ2-2; TRBD2 aligns across 12 bases. The CDR3 loop spans 14 amino acids. Germline V gives CDR1 SQVTM, CDR2 ANQGSEA. V lost 4 bases, J lost 6 bases, and 3 bases stayed unmatched. The CDR3 DNA reads as TGCAGCGTTGCCGGGACTAGCGGGTCCGGGGAGCTGTTTTTT. This gives the protein CSVAGTSGSGELFF.

This clonotype has a count of ten or more. This sequence joins TRBV10-3 and TRBJ2-7; 13 bases align to TRBD2. Looked up from germline, CDR1 is ENHRY and CDR2 is SYGVKD. CDR3 length: 14 amino acids. The junction had 2 bases not matched to a gene; V was cut back by 6 bases and J by 3 bases. In DNA form, the CDR3 reads TGTGCCATCAGCGGGACTAGCGGGGACTACGAGCAGTACTTC. It is translated as CAISGTSGDYEQYF.

The CDR3 is CASSSSGVLAYEQYF. CDR3 coding DNA: TGTGCCAGCAGCAGTTCCGGGGTTTTGGCCTACGAGCAGTACTTC. V gene TRBV6-5 combines with J gene TRBJ2-7; the D gene is possibly TRBD2 (5 bases). The V end was cut by 6 bases, the J end by 2 bases, with 17 bases between. The germline CDR1 and CDR2 sequences are MNHEY and SVGAGI. The CDR3 totals 15 residues.

The chain links TRBV12-3 or TRBV12-4 to TRBJ1-1; weak D call: TRBD1 (5 bases). With 3 bases removed from V and 6 bases from J, the gap between germline ends came to 11 bases. CDR3 length: 13 amino acids. CDR3 residues: CASSFGVGAEAFF. CDR3 in DNA: TGTGCCAGCAGTTTCGGGGTGGGGGCTGAAGCTTTCTTT.

In the case of this clonotype: The CDR3 end shows no conserved phenylalanine or tryptophan, and so a read error is likely. The rearrangement links TRBV29-1 to TRBJ1-1; 7 bases align to TRBD1. CDR1 and CDR2 from the germline V gene are SQVTM and ANQGSEA. After removal of 4 bases from V and 11 bases from J, the junction contained 7 bases not matched to a gene. CDR3 size: 11 residues. The CDR3: CSVGDSRGAFL. The CDR3 nucleotides are TGCAGCGTTGGGGACAGCAGAGGCGCTTTCCTT.

Turning to this clonotype: The junction and the germline gene differ at one end; a read error may be behind it. V gene TRBV9 combines with J gene TRBJ2-2, with D maybe TRBD2 (5 bases). The CDR3 is made up of 13 amino acids. Germline V CDR1 and CDR2: SGDLS, YYNGEE. The CDR3 sequence is CASSAVRAGKLFF. In nucleotides, the CDR3 is TGTGCCAGCAGCGCAGTCCGAGCCGGGAAGCTGTTTTTT.

This chain connects TRBV5-1 to TRBJ2-5; 7 nucleotides align to TRBD2. V was clipped by 1 base and J by 3 bases; unmatched bases: 6. Germline V lookup: CDR1 SGHRS, CDR2 YFSETQ. The CDR3 is made up of 15 amino acids. This CDR3 is CASSLKRGREETQYF. In DNA form, the CDR3 reads TGCGCCAGCAGCTTGAAGAGAGGGAGGGAAGAGACCCAGTACTTC.

This clonotype was detected a few times. V usage is TRBV3-1 and J usage is TRBJ2-7, with TRBD2 matching 9 bases. Germline values: CDR1 LGHDT, CDR2 YNNKEL (reference sequence). After removal of 2 bases from V and 2 bases from J, the junction contained 4 bases not matched to a gene. The CDR3 is made up of 15 amino acids. This chain's CDR3 is CASSQRTSVAYEQYF. As DNA, the CDR3 is TGTGCCAGCAGCCAAAGGACTAGCGTCGCCTACGAGCAGTACTTC.

V gene TRBV12-3 or TRBV12-4 combines with J gene TRBJ1-2; tentative D call: TRBD1 (5 bases). This CDR3 region has 15 residues. V was cut by 6 bases and J by 5 bases, with 19 bases left in between. CDR3 nucleotides: TGTGCCAGCAGCCTAAGGAGGGACGAACTATATGGCTACACCTTC. Translated, it gives CASSLRRDELYGYTF.

There are many counts of this clonotype. This CDR3 is CSTQTGLAEAFF. DNA for the CDR3: TGCAGCACCCAGACAGGGTTGGCTGAAGCTTTCTTT. The chain links TRBV29-1 to TRBJ1-1, with TRBD1 identical over 7 bases. CDR1 is SQVTM and CDR2 is ANQGSEA in the germline V gene. CDR3 length equals 12 residues. V shed 8 bases and J 6 bases; nucleotides not matched to a gene: 9. Full variable domain (missing parts from reference TRBV29-1 and TRBJ1-1): SAVISQKPSRDICQRGTSLTIQCQVDSQVTMMFWYRQQPGQSLTLIATANQGSEATYESGFVIDKFPISRPNLTFSTLTVSNMSPEDSSIYLCSTQTGLAEAFFGQGTRLTVV.

This chain connects TRBV25-1 to TRBJ2-7, with D perhaps assigned TRBD1 or TRBD2 (5 bases each). V lost 7 bases and J lost 3, with 10 bases in between. The CDR3 has 12 amino acids. The germline CDR1 and CDR2 sequences are MGHDK and SYGVNS. Written as DNA, the CDR3 is TGTGCCAGCACCCGGGACGGCTACGAGCAGTACTTC. It codes for CASTRDGYEQYF.

The chain joins TRBV6-5 to TRBJ2-2; no definite D call. V lost 2 bases and J 5 bases, leaving 12 bases between the germline ends. Germline V gene data show CDR1 as MNHEY and CDR2 as SVGAGI. The CDR3 runs 15 residues. For the CDR3, the DNA is TGTGCCAGCAGTTACAGCGTTTCCGTTACCGGGGAGCTGTTTTTT. This codes for CASSYSVSVTGELFF.

Note on this clonotype: A junction end diverges from the germline sequence, so it may reflect a read error. The V call is TRBV7-8, the J call TRBJ2-3; tentatively, D is TRBD2 (6 bases). The CDR3 is 15 residues long. Germline loops: CDR1 SGHVS, CDR2 FQNEAQ. The DNA of the CDR3 is TGCGCCAGCAGCCAGAGGGTTGATAGCGGAGATACGCAGTATTTT. It codes for CASSQRVDSGDTQYF.

This clonotype was recorded a few times. The V gene is TRBV11-2, the J gene TRBJ2-5; D gene unclear. This CDR3 has 14 amino acids. Trimming took 5 bases from V and 7 from J, leaving 17 bases between them. CDR1 and CDR2 (germline): SGHAT, FQNNGV. CDR3 amino acids: CASSPSRQERTQYF. The DNA for the CDR3 is TGTGCCAGCAGCCCCTCGAGACAAGAAAGGACCCAGTACTTC.

This clonotype was counted at least ten times. CDR3 loop: CASSVGPQKTQYF. CDR3 coding DNA: TGTGCCAGCAGCGTGGGACCTCAGAAGACCCAGTACTTC. This chain links TRBV7-3 with TRBJ2-5; the D call may be TRBD1 or TRBD2 (5 bases each). CDR3 length equals 13 residues. CDR1 and CDR2 from the germline V gene are SGHTA and FQGTGA. The V end was cut by 5 bases, the J end by 6 bases, with 13 bases between.

This clonotype was seen a handful of times. This rearrangement joins TRBV19 to TRBJ1-1, with D perhaps matching TRBD1 (6 bases). The CDR3 is 15 residues long. Germline CDR1 reads LNHDA; CDR2 reads SQIVND (reference sequence). With 2 bases removed from V and 10 bases from J, the gap between germline ends came to 20 bases. CDR3 coding DNA: TGTGCCAGTAGTATACCCGGACACGGGGGCCTTGGAGCTTTCTTT. The encoded protein is CASSIPGHGGLGAFF.

V gene TRBV27 combines with J gene TRBJ1-1; no clear D gene. V was cut by 3 bases and J by 7 bases, with 9 bases left in between. Germline CDR1 MNHEY, CDR2 SMNVEV (reference sequence). The CDR3 is 12 amino acids. The CDR3 nucleotides read TGTGCCAGCAGTTTGCGCGGAGGTGAAGCTTTCTTT. It encodes CASSLRGGEAFF.

This clonotype came up many times. The V call is TRBV19, the J call TRBJ1-1, with no clear D. Trimming cost V 1 base and J 0 bases, with 12 bases left between them. The CDR3 totals 16 residues. CDR1 and CDR2 from the germline V gene are LNHDA and SQIVND (reference sequence). CDR3: CASSIGPGSMNTEAFF. DNA for the CDR3: TGTGCCAGTAGTATAGGCCCGGGATCGATGAACACTGAAGCTTTCTTT.

Note on this clonotype: The DNA is omitted, as the CDR3 cannot be located on it reliably, and the CDR3 follows TCRdb's listing. The chain employs TRBV19 and TRBJ1-5; no DNA check was done on the table's D call, TRBD1. Germline CDR1 is LNHDA and CDR2 is SQIVND (reference sequence). The CDR3 is 15 amino acids long, termini counted. CDR3 sequence reads: CASSFGQGAAQPLHF.

This chain connects TRBV20-1 to TRBJ2-7; 9 nucleotides line up with TRBD1. The CDR3 sequence is 12 residues long. V lost 6 bases and J lost 5; bases outside the gene matches: 5. Germline values: CDR1 DFQATT, CDR2 SNEGSKA (reference sequence). The CDR3 is CSALDRGNEQYF. The CDR3, as DNA: TGCAGTGCCCTGGACAGGGGCAACGAGCAGTACTTC.

This rearrangement joins TRBV2 to TRBJ1-2; possible D gene TRBD1, 6 bases. The V end was cut by 2 bases, the J end by 0 bases, with 10 bases between. CDR1 is SNHLY, CDR2 FYNNEI, per germline. This CDR3 has 15 amino acids. CDR3 in amino acids: CASSEQGRTNYGYTF. The CDR3 nucleotides read TGTGCCAGCAGTGAACAGGGGCGGACTAACTATGGCTACACCTTC. The complete variable domain, with remaining parts taken from reference TRBV2 and TRBJ1-2, reads EPEVTQTPSHQVTQMGQEVILRCVPISNHLYFYWYRQILGQKVEFLVSFYNNEISEKSEIFDDQFSVERPDGSNFTLKIRSTKLEDSAMYFCASSEQGRTNYGYTFGSGTRLTVV.

This clonotype was counted many times. The V and J genes are TRBV13 and TRBJ1-6, with 10 bases lining up with TRBD1. The CDR3 contains 15 residues. V lost 5 bases to trimming and J lost 9 bases; unmatched junction nucleotides: 7. CDR1 is PRHDT, CDR2 FYEKMQ, per germline (reference sequence). CDR3 region: CASSLGQGIRSPLHF. In DNA form, the CDR3 reads TGTGCCAGCAGCCTGGGACAGGGGATTCGTTCACCCCTCCACTTT.

The chain couples TRBV20-1 to TRBJ1-5; 7 bases fit TRBD1. V was clipped by 0 bases and J by 0 bases; unmatched bases: 8. Per the germline V gene, CDR1 is DFQATT and CDR2 is SNEGSKA (reference sequence). The length of the CDR3 is 17 residues. CDR3 nucleotide sequence: TGCAGTGCTAGAGATCTAGCAGGGGGTTATAGCAATCAGCCCCAGCATTTT. It codes for CSARDLAGGYSNQPQHF.

This clonotype was counted at least ten times. At one end the junction does not follow the germline gene, possibly because of a read error. DNA of the CDR3: TGTGCTAGCAGCCGGACTAGCGGGGAGCAAGAGACCCAGTACTTC. Its protein is CASSRTSGEQETQYF. V is TRBV7-7 and J is TRBJ2-5, with 12 bases identical to TRBD2. This CDR3 has 15 amino acids. Germline V gives CDR1 SSHAT, CDR2 FNYEAQ (reference sequence).

This clonotype was counted between two and nine times. Mismatch with germline at one junction end may stem from a read error. V and J are TRBV10-3 and TRBJ2-7; 8 positions agree with TRBD2. The CDR3 is made up of 14 amino acids. Germline CDR1 ENHRY, CDR2 SYGVKD. CDR3 DNA sequence: TGTGCCAGCAGTCTTAGCGGGGTATCAGCCGAGCAGTACTTC. This sequence encodes CASSLSGVSAEQYF.